This TCR beta chain came from a study of immune cell composition in non-small cell lung cancer. Deletions cut 2 bases from V and 8 bases from J, with 10 bases between. The length of the CDR3 is 13 residues. CDR1 KGHSH and CDR2 LQKENI come from the germline V gene. Sequencing used immunoSEQ multiplex PCR; TCRdb keeps in-frame clones, though not all of them. Among about 10,000 clones listed, about 60% were seen once. This clone appeared a few times. The chain couples TRBV18 to TRBJ1-5; D gene unclear. What was sequenced was lung tumor tissue. The sequence came from a human donor with non-small cell lung cancer. CDR3 sequence (DNA): TGTGCCAGCTCACCAATGGTTAGTGAGCCCCAGCATTTT. This codes for CASSPMVSEPQHF.